Below are 20 T cell receptor beta chains sequenced from a single sample in a study of blood T cells in healthy people across ages. The authors ran a second PCR of roughly 6 to 12 cycles using a sample-barcoded 5' primer and a J-beta primer mix. MiXCR was run by TCRdb on the 5' RACE reads, yielding one entry per CDR3 protein. Of approximately 1.5 million distinct CDR3 sequences listed, about 31% are singletons. Source material: blood. These receptors came from a young woman in good health.

This clonotype was counted ten times or more. The rearrangement links TRBV4-2 to TRBJ2-1; 7 bases align to TRBD2. Germline V lookup: CDR1 LGHNA, CDR2 YNFKEQ. The V segment lost 0 bases and the J segment 1 base; nucleotides outside the gene matches: 9. The CDR3 is made up of 18 amino acids. The chain's CDR3 is CASSQELRPSGSYNEQFF. The CDR3 bases are TGTGCCAGCAGCCAAGAGTTGCGTCCTAGCGGTTCCTACAATGAGCAGTTCTTC.

J is TRBJ2-1 and V is TRBV7-8; 7 nucleotides agree with TRBD1. The DNA end is more similar to TRBJ2-7, so the J call may be wrong. Per the germline V gene, CDR1 is SGHVS and CDR2 is FQNEAQ. This CDR3 has 17 amino acids. The CDR3 sequence: CASSYSSLGTAYNEQYF. For the CDR3, the DNA is TGTGCCAGCAGCTACTCCTCCCTCGGGACAGCCTACAATGAGCAGTACTTC.

This chain uses TRBV5-1 with TRBJ1-2, with a tentative D call TRBD1 (5 bases). Germline-derived CDR1 and CDR2 are SGHRS and YFSETQ. V dropped 0 bases and J dropped 5 bases, with 14 bases sitting between them. The CDR3 is 15 residues long. The CDR3 sequence is CASSLVRDPRYGYTF. The CDR3 nucleotides are TGCGCCAGCAGCTTGGTTCGGGACCCGAGGTATGGCTACACCTTC.

The chain couples TRBV20-1 to TRBJ1-2, with no clear D. Per germline, CDR1 DFQATT and CDR2 SNEGSKA (reference sequence). The CDR3 contains 14 residues. The V and J ends lost 3 bases and 4 bases respectively, with 15 bases between them. The CDR3 sequence is CSAREGAESYGYTF. The CDR3 nucleotides read TGCAGTGCTAGGGAAGGAGCCGAGTCCTATGGCTACACCTTC.

The chain recombines TRBV7-9 with TRBJ1-5; 7 bases agree with TRBD1. CDR3 length: 15 residues. The germline gives CDR1 SEHNR, CDR2 FQNEAQ (reference sequence). V lost 4 bases and J lost 7; bases outside the gene matches: 10. The DNA of the CDR3 is TGTGCCAGCAGCTCCGCCGACAGGGTAAGGCAGCCCCAGCATTTT. Translating gives CASSSADRVRQPQHF.

The chain combines TRBV3-1 with TRBJ2-2; 8 bases are a match to TRBD2. The junction had 10 bases not matched to a gene; V was cut back by 1 base and J by 0 bases. The CDR3 length is 19 residues. Germline V lookup: CDR1 LGHDT, CDR2 YNNKEL (reference sequence). The chain's CDR3 is CASSQAIRLLAANTGELFF. In DNA, the CDR3 is TGTGCCAGCAGCCAAGCCATTCGTTTACTAGCGGCGAACACCGGGGAGCTGTTTTTT.

There are a few counts of this clonotype. The CDR3 coding sequence is TGTGCCACCGGGGGCGGGCGCTCCTACAATGAGCAGTTCTTC. This sequence encodes CATGGGRSYNEQFF. The genes are TRBV24-1 and TRBJ2-1, with D maybe TRBD1 (6 bases). Trimming left V 9 bases short and J 0 bases short, with 11 bases between. This CDR3 is built from 14 residues. Germline V CDR1 and CDR2: KGHDR, SFDVKD.

This clonotype was recorded at least ten times. This chain connects TRBV3-1 to TRBJ1-5; D might be TRBD1 (6 bases). Trimming shortened V by 6 bases and J by 2 bases, and 8 bases separated the two germline ends. Germline loops: CDR1 LGHDT, CDR2 YNNKEL (reference sequence). The CDR3 contains 13 residues. The CDR3 region is CASSRGGNQPQHF. CDR3 DNA sequence: TGTGCCAGCAGTAGGGGGGGCAATCAGCCCCAGCATTTT.

This clonotype has more than one count but fewer than ten. The rearrangement links TRBV27 to TRBJ2-7, with TRBD2 as a possible D gene (6 bases). CDR3 length equals 14 residues. V lost 0 bases, J lost 7 bases, and 13 bases lay in between. Germline CDR1 MNHEY, CDR2 SMNVEV (reference sequence). The chain's CDR3 is CASSLSRAGREQYF. The CDR3 DNA reads TGTGCCAGCAGTTTATCGAGGGCGGGAAGGGAGCAGTACTTC.

This clonotype was observed a few times. The chain has TRBV20-1 and TRBJ2-7; TRBD2 agrees at 13 bases. The germline gives CDR1 DFQATT, CDR2 SNEGSKA (reference sequence). The CDR3 covers 16 residues. V trimming: 3 bases; J trimming: 1 base; junction bases outside the gene matches: 6. DNA of the CDR3: TGCAGTGCTAGTGGGCTACTAGCGGGGGGGTCCTACGAGCAGTACTTC. Translation gives CSASGLLAGGSYEQYF.

This clonotype was counted only a few times. The rearrangement uses TRBV25-1 and TRBJ2-4, with D perhaps matching TRBD1 (6 bases). Germline V CDR1 and CDR2: MGHDK, SYGVNS. This CDR3 has 17 amino acids. V was trimmed by 4 bases and J by 1 base, leaving 17 bases between them. CDR3 sequence (DNA): TGTGCCAGCAGTGGAAGCAGGGGAGTAGGGGCCAAAAACATTCAGTACTTC. This gives the protein CASSGSRGVGAKNIQYF.

The table lists this clonotype with a few counts. The CDR3, as DNA: TGTGCCAGCAGTTACTCCCCGACAGCAAACTATGGCTACACCTTC. This gives the protein CASSYSPTANYGYTF. The rearrangement links TRBV6-6 to TRBJ1-2; D is possibly TRBD1 (5 bases). The CDR3 spans 15 residues. Germline values: CDR1 MNHNY, CDR2 SVGAGI (reference sequence). The V end lost 0 bases, the J end lost 2 bases, and 10 bases lay between the germline ends.

V and J are TRBV7-3 and TRBJ1-2; D perhaps matches TRBD1 (5 bases). Trimming stripped 5 bases from V and 0 bases from J, with 28 bases between. This CDR3 has 20 residues. Germline lookup yields CDR1 SGHTA and CDR2 FQGTGA. CDR3 region: CASSDKPRAQTVLANYGYTF. CDR3 bases: TGTGCCAGCAGCGACAAACCCCGTGCTCAGACAGTCCTAGCTAACTATGGCTACACCTTC.

The genes are TRBV28 and TRBJ2-7; weak D call: TRBD1 (5 bases). Germline V gives CDR1 MDHEN, CDR2 SYDVKM. The CDR3 sequence is 15 residues long. V lost 4 bases and J lost 0, with 13 bases in between. The CDR3 DNA is TGTGCCAGCAGTTCGGCAGGGAAAAGCTCCTACGAGCAGTACTTC. Its translation: CASSSAGKSSYEQYF.

This chain connects TRBV4-1 to TRBJ2-1; a weak D match, TRBD2 (7 bases). The CDR3 is made up of 14 amino acids. The germline gives CDR1 MGHRA, CDR2 YSYEKL. The V end was cut by 2 bases, the J end by 9 bases, with 14 bases between. The CDR3 region has the DNA TGCGCCAGCAGCCAACTGCAGGGGAGGGGTGAGCAGTTCTTC. It codes for CASSQLQGRGEQFF.

The chain couples TRBV29-1 to TRBJ2-1; 10 bases are a match to TRBD2. The CDR3 runs to 16 residues. Looked up from germline, CDR1 is SQVTM and CDR2 is ANQGSEA. J was trimmed by 5 bases and V by 6 bases; bases with no gene match: 13. CDR3 in DNA: TGCAGCGTCCTGACTAGCGGGCCACGTTTGAACAATGAGCAGTTCTTC. This sequence encodes CSVLTSGPRLNNEQFF.

This clonotype was seen many times. In DNA form, the CDR3 reads TGTGCCAGCAGTTGGGAAGGGAGTGAAGCTTTCTTT. Translating gives CASSWEGSEAFF. This chain links TRBV12-3 or TRBV12-4 with TRBJ1-1; no clear D. The CDR3 contains 12 residues. V lost 4 bases to trimming and J lost 7 bases, with 10 bases between them.

Of note for this clonotype: At one end, the junction sequence differs from germline, possibly due to a read error. This rearrangement joins TRBV4-1 to TRBJ1-2, with TRBD1 as a possible D gene (5 bases). CDR1 and CDR2 from the germline V gene are MGHRA and YSYEKL. The CDR3 has 13 amino acids. The CDR3 loop is CASSQVGAGGYTF. In nucleotides, the CDR3 is TGTGCCAGCAGCCAAGTCGGGGCCGGTGGCTACACCTTC.

The table lists this clonotype with a few counts. The CDR3 DNA sequence: TGTGCCAGCAGCTTCTTTCCAGCGTCTGGGAATGAGCAGTTCTTC. It is translated as CASSFFPASGNEQFF. V gene TRBV7-2 combines with J gene TRBJ2-1; no clear D gene. Trimming stripped 3 bases from V and 7 bases from J, with 16 bases between. In germline, CDR1 is SGHTA, CDR2 FQGNSA. There are 15 residues in the CDR3. Combining the CDR3 with reference TRBV7-2 and TRBJ2-1 gives the whole variable domain GAGVSQSPSNKVTEKGKDVELRCDPISGHTALYWYRQSLGQGLEFLIYFQGNSAPDKSGLPSDRFSAERTGGSVSTLTIQRTQQEDSAVYLCASSFFPASGNEQFFGPGTRLTVL.

The chain combines TRBV7-8 with TRBJ2-3; 9 nucleotides match TRBD2. With 5 bases clipped from V and 2 bases from J, the junction kept 23 bases outside the gene matches. Germline V gene lookup returns CDR1 SGHVS and CDR2 FQNEAQ. This CDR3 spans 21 amino acids. Here the CDR3 reads CASSPEGSSLAGTFDTDTQYF. Here the CDR3 DNA reads TGTGCCAGCAGCCCAGAAGGCAGCTCGCTAGCGGGAACATTCGACACAGATACGCAGTATTTT.